This is a list of T cell receptor beta chains from one sample in a study of T cell responses to AZD1222 COVID-19 vaccine. This table comes from immunoSEQ multiplex PCR, and its TCRdb copy is limited to in-frame clones, with some not included. The table includes fewer than 150,000 clones, 70% to 90% detected once. This specimen consisted of peripheral blood, obtained on day 0 of AZD1222 vaccination. Receptors were obtained from an adult in good health. Both conserved end residues are part of each CDR3. The D gene is left open where the match is weak. Not all rows give a size; the values are once, few, many and, for expanded clones, a class.

cdr3_nt cdr3_aa d_call j_call clone_size v_call
TGTGCCAGCAGTTCTTCCTATAGCGGGCAAAGCACAGATACGCAGTATTTT CASSSSYSGQSTDTQYF TRBD2 TRBJ2-3 NA TRBV28
TGTGCCAGCACCTCTTCGGGTTTTTTGGGCACTGAAGCTTTCTTT CASTSSGFLGTEAFF NA TRBJ1-1 NA TRBV6-5
TGCGCCAGCCATCCGGGCGGCAGGCTCCTCTCTGGAAACACCATATATTTT CASHPGGRLLSGNTIYF NA TRBJ1-3 NA TRBV5-1
TGTGCCAGTAGTATAGAGCCGGGGGCGCAGTACTTC CASSIEPGAQYF NA TRBJ2-7 NA TRBV19
TGCAGCGGAGGACAGTGGGATGGCCCGAAATACGAGCAGTACTTC CSGGQWDGPKYEQYF NA TRBJ2-7 NA TRBV29-1
TGCGCCAGCAGTGAGGGGACAGGTGATGGCTACACCTTC CASSEGTGDGYTF TRBD1 TRBJ1-2 NA TRBV10-2
TGTGCCAGTAGTATATTAGGGTTGGGACTAGCGGGGGCCGATGAGCAGTTCTTC CASSILGLGLAGADEQFF TRBD2 TRBJ2-1 NA TRBV19
TGTGCCAGTACCTCCAACCCGTGGGCAGGCCTCAATTCACCCCTCCACTTT CASTSNPWAGLNSPLHF NA TRBJ1-6 NA TRBV19
TGTGCCAGCAGCGTAACCGGGACAGTCACTAACTATGGCTACACCTTC CASSVTGTVTNYGYTF TRBD1 TRBJ1-2 once TRBV14
TGTGCCAGCAGCTTAACGCAGGGGGCCTACAATGAGCAGTTCTTC CASSLTQGAYNEQFF TRBD1 TRBJ2-1 NA TRBV7-2
TGTGCTAGTGGTCGAACCCTACTTGGGGGCAATCAGCCCCAGCATTTT CASGRTLLGGNQPQHF NA TRBJ1-5 NA TRBV12-5
TGTGCCACCGCCTCCGGAGCGGGGGCGGGCAATGAGCAGTTCTTC CATASGAGAGNEQFF TRBD2 TRBJ2-1 NA TRBV24-1
TGTGCCAGCAGCCTTCTTAATGGCTACACCTTC CASSLLNGYTF NA TRBJ1-2 NA TRBV3-1/TRBV3-2
TGTGCCAGCAGCTTTAGCGGGAGAGCGGTCGGGGAGCTGTTTTTT CASSFSGRAVGELFF TRBD2 TRBJ2-2 NA TRBV3-1/TRBV3-2
TGTGCCAGCAGCTTAGCACAGGGTAGTCGGTCGAACACCGGGGAGCTGTTTTTT CASSLAQGSRSNTGELFF NA TRBJ2-2 NA TRBV11-2
TGTGCCACCAGCAGACCCCGAGGGCGGAGAGGGGGTGGGGCATATCAGCCCCAGCATTTT CATSRPRGRRGGGAYQPQHF NA TRBJ1-5 NA TRBV15
TGTGCCAGCAGTTATACAGGGAATAGCAATCAGCCCCAGCATTTT CASSYTGNSNQPQHF NA TRBJ1-5 NA TRBV6-5
TGTGCCAGCACATCGTCAGGGAACTCCTACAATGAGCAGTTCTTC CASTSSGNSYNEQFF NA TRBJ2-1 NA TRBV9
TGTGCCAGCAGCCAAGAGGGACGGAGGAACACTGAAGCTTTCTTT CASSQEGRRNTEAFF NA TRBJ1-1 NA TRBV4-2
TGTGCCAGCAGTTTACGGGAGGAGCAGTTCTTC CASSLREEQFF NA TRBJ2-1 NA TRBV28
TGTGCCAGCAGCCGGGGGGTAAATAATTCACCCCTCCACTTT CASSRGVNNSPLHF NA TRBJ1-6 NA TRBV7-2
TGTGCCAGCAGCTTGATGGGACAGGGTTTGAAGCCCCAGCATTTT CASSLMGQGLKPQHF TRBD1 TRBJ1-5 NA TRBV5-6